These 3 T cell receptor beta chains originate from one sample sequenced in a study of cytomegalovirus exposure and HLA in healthy donors. Researchers ran the PCR with 60 Vbeta and 13 Jbeta primers. Generated by immunoSEQ multiplex PCR, the TCRdb table keeps only in-frame clones and is missing some. The sample table sets out about 190,000 clones. The specimen was PBMCs. These receptors came from a woman under 40 in good health and CMV-seropositive.

The V gene is TRBV6-1, the J gene TRBJ2-5, with D perhaps matching TRBD2 (7 bases). The V end was cut by 0 bases, the J end by 5 bases, with 10 bases between. Germline V gives CDR1 MNHNS, CDR2 SASEGT. This CDR3 spans 14 amino acids. CDR3 nucleotides: TGTGCCAGCAGTGAAGCGGGGGGGCCGGAGACCCAGTACTTC. It codes for CASSEAGGPETQYF.

The J gene is TRBJ1-5, the V gene TRBV30; a possible D gene is TRBD1 (6 bases). CDR3 length: 15 amino acids. CDR1 is GTSNPN and CDR2 is SVGIG in the germline V gene (reference sequence). The ends were cut back, 0 bases at V and 5 bases at J, with 14 bases in the middle. CDR3 residues: CAWSVRGGGDQPQHF. The DNA of the CDR3 is TGTGCCTGGAGTGTACGAGGGGGGGGAGATCAGCCCCAGCATTTT.

V gene TRBV2 combines with J gene TRBJ1-2; possibly TRBD1 for D (6 bases). The CDR3 length is 13 residues. V was pared by 9 bases and J by 14 bases, with 25 bases between. Germline-derived CDR1 and CDR2 are SNHLY and FYNNEI. CDR3 DNA: TGTGCCAGTGAGGCTCTAGGACAGTTTAGGTCGACCTTC. Translation: CASEALGQFRSTF. The full variable domain, rest sourced from reference TRBV2 and TRBJ1-2, is EPEVTQTPSHQVTQMGQEVILRCVPISNHLYFYWYRQILGQKVEFLVSFYNNEISEKSEIFDDQFSVERPDGSNFTLKIRSTKLEDSAMYFCASEALGQFRSTFGSGTRLTVV.